This T cell receptor beta chain was captured by sequencing in a study of blood T cell repertoires in COVID-19. As handled by the study authors: Amplification with reference gene primers provided the estimates of nucleated cell counts. Measured with immunoSEQ multiplex PCR; TCRdb has only the in-frame clones, and not every one. The DNA was the basis for D and trimming; V, J and clone size are from that table. The sample holds over 200,000 clones; about 83% are singletons and the top ten take 0.95% to 1.5%. Germline loops: CDR1 SGHTA, CDR2 FQGNSA. The CDR3 has 15 residues. Trimming removed 1 base at V and 7 bases at J, with 13 bases between. Seattle cases were enrolled at active infection and followed longitudinally.

The gene calls are TRBV7-2 and TRBJ2-2, with D maybe TRBD2 (7 bases). The sequencing input was peripheral blood. The sequence was collected from a woman in her twenties or thirties with COVID-19, enrolled during active disease. CDR3 region: CASSLGGLAVGELFF. CDR3 nucleotides: TGTGCCAGCAGCTTAGGGGGGCTAGCGGTCGGGGAGCTGTTTTTT. Complete variable domain (other parts from reference TRBV7-2 and TRBJ2-2): GAGVSQSPSNKVTEKGKDVELRCDPISGHTALYWYRQSLGQGLEFLIYFQGNSAPDKSGLPSDRFSAERTGGSVSTLTIQRTQQEDSAVYLCASSLGGLAVGELFFGEGSRLTVL.